Following are 10 T cell receptor beta chains from one sample sequenced in a study of blood T cell repertoires in COVID-19. Clones were sequenced by immunoSEQ multiplex PCR, and TCRdb holds only the in-frame ones, with some missing. The sample has roughly 60,000 clones, roughly 80% seen once; the top ten hold about 6%. Material: peripheral blood. These receptors originate from a human donor in a cohort sampled during active or convalescent COVID-19.

The chain employs TRBV5-4 and TRBJ1-1, with D hard to call. Germline V gene sequence: CDR1 SGHNT, CDR2 YYREEE (reference sequence). The CDR3 runs 15 residues. With 0 bases removed from V and 4 bases from J, the gap between germline ends came to 13 bases. CDR3 DNA sequence: TGTGCCAGCAGCTTGGGGGGTCGGGGTGCCACTGAAGCTTTCTTT. This sequence encodes CASSLGGRGATEAFF. The full variable domain, rest sourced from reference TRBV5-4 and TRBJ1-1, is ETGVTQSPTHLIKTRGQQVTLRCSSQSGHNTVSWYQQALGQGPQFIFQYYREEENGRGNFPPRFSGLQFPNYSSELNVNALELDDSALYLCASSLGGRGATEAFFGQGTRLTVV.

V gene TRBV11-2 combines with J gene TRBJ1-1; 7 nucleotides agree with TRBD1. V lost 0 bases, J lost 8 bases, and 3 bases stayed unmatched. This CDR3 comprises 13 residues. Germline V lookup: CDR1 SGHAT, CDR2 FQNNGV. CDR3 in DNA: TGTGCCAGCAGCTTAGAGGGGGGACAGGAAGCTTTCTTT. This encodes CASSLEGGQEAFF. Using reference TRBV11-2 and TRBJ1-1 for the parts outside the CDR3, the full variable domain is EAGVAQSPRYKIIEKRQSVAFWCNPISGHATLYWYQQILGQGPKLLIQFQNNGVVDDSQLPKDRFSAERLKGVDSTLKIQPAKLEDSAVYLCASSLEGGQEAFFGQGTRLTVV.

This chain links TRBV19 with TRBJ1-2; D is unresolved. The V end lost 6 bases, the J end lost 3 bases, and 14 bases lay between the germline ends. The CDR3 spans 14 residues. Germline V gene sequence: CDR1 LNHDA, CDR2 SQIVND (reference sequence). The CDR3 loop reads CASREEGLHYGYTF. The CDR3 DNA reads TGTGCCAGTAGGGAGGAGGGCCTTCACTATGGCTACACCTTC.

CDR3 DNA: TGTGCCAGCAGTTTACAGGGGGCCGGCTATGGCTACACCTTC. This codes for CASSLQGAGYGYTF. The rearrangement uses TRBV27 and TRBJ1-2; 8 bases agree with TRBD1. Germline CDR1 and CDR2: MNHEY and SMNVEV (reference sequence). The CDR3 is made up of 14 amino acids. Trimming at V came to 2 bases and at J to 4 bases, leaving 3 bases not matched to a gene.

This chain connects TRBV5-1 to TRBJ2-2, with 8 bases lining up with TRBD2. The CDR3 runs to 16 residues. Germline V lookup: CDR1 SGHRS, CDR2 YFSETQ. Losses at the gene ends were 2 bases for V and 5 bases for J; bases not matched to a gene: 8. CDR3: CASSFPAGAGTGELFF. The CDR3 coding sequence is TGCGCCAGCAGCTTCCCAGCGGGGGCTGGGACCGGGGAGCTGTTTTTT.

The genes are TRBV19 and TRBJ2-7; the D is unclear. The CDR3 runs 14 residues. V gave up 1 base and J gave up 3 bases, with 10 bases separating them. The germline V gene has CDR1 LNHDA and CDR2 SQIVND (reference sequence). CDR3 DNA sequence: TGTGCCAGTAGTATAGCCCATGTTAGCTACGAGCAGTACTTC. Translating it yields CASSIAHVSYEQYF. Using reference TRBV19 and TRBJ2-7 for the parts outside the CDR3, the full variable domain is DGGITQSPKYLFRKEGQNVTLSCEQNLNHDAMYWYRQDPGQGLRLIYYSQIVNDFQKGDIAEGYSVSREKKESFPLTVTSAQKNPTAFYLCASSIAHVSYEQYFGPGTRLTVT.

This rearrangement joins TRBV9 to TRBJ2-1; 13 bases align to TRBD2. The germline V gene has CDR1 SGDLS and CDR2 YYNGEE. Unmatched junction bases numbered 8, after V lost 3 bases and J lost 5 bases. The CDR3 length is 17 residues. The CDR3 is CASSARWGTSGNNEQFF. In nucleotides, the CDR3 is TGTGCCAGCAGCGCCCGGTGGGGGACTAGCGGGAACAATGAGCAGTTCTTC.

The chain has TRBV7-9 and TRBJ2-7; TRBD2 aligns across 9 bases. The J segment lost 3 bases and the V segment lost 5 bases, leaving 2 bases of the junction unmatched. There are 13 residues in the CDR3. The germline CDR1 and CDR2 sequences are SEHNR and FQNEAQ (reference sequence). CDR3 sequence (DNA): TGTGCCAGCAGCACACTAGCGGGCTACGAGCAGTACTTC. This translates into CASSTLAGYEQYF.

The chain recombines TRBV3-1 (or the pseudogene TRBV3-2) with TRBJ2-1; the match to TRBD2 covers 8 bases. The germline V gene has CDR1 LGHDT and CDR2 YNNKEL (reference sequence). The CDR3 runs to 13 residues. Trimming removed 8 bases from V and 9 bases from J; junction bases left unmatched: 9. The CDR3 nucleotides are TGTGCCAGCCGGGGCGGGGGGATGTTTGAGCAGTTCTTC. Its translation is CASRGGGMFEQFF.

J is TRBJ1-5 and V is TRBV20-1, with 8 bases lining up with TRBD1. The V gene's germline CDR1 is DFQATT and CDR2 SNEGSKA (reference sequence). Losses at the gene ends were 3 bases for V and 5 bases for J; bases not matched to a gene: 9. The CDR3 spans 15 residues. CDR3 loop: CSASRWTGTDQPQHF. The CDR3, as DNA: TGCAGTGCTAGTCGGTGGACAGGGACGGATCAGCCCCAGCATTTT.